The 19 T cell receptor beta chains given below trace back to one sample, sequenced in a study of T cell responses to AZD1222 COVID-19 vaccine. The protocol was immunoSEQ multiplex PCR, while the TCRdb copy is restricted to in-frame clones and leaves out a portion. The sample contains 75,000 to 100,000 clones, 70% to 90% of which appear only once. The sample here was peripheral blood, taken on day 0 of AZD1222 vaccination. These receptors originate from an adult in good health.

In this sample, this clone turned up once. The J gene is TRBJ1-5, the V gene TRBV28; D gene unclear. Germline CDR1 MDHEN, CDR2 SYDVKM. The CDR3 extends over 14 amino acids. Trimming removed 4 bases at V and 8 bases at J, with 15 bases between. For the CDR3, the DNA is TGTGCCAGCAGTTCCCCGTGGTCCGCAGAGCCCCAGCATTTT. This encodes CASSSPWSAEPQHF.

This chain uses TRBV19 with TRBJ2-1; D unresolved. Germline V CDR1 and CDR2: LNHDA, SQIVND (reference sequence). The CDR3 is 15 residues long. Trimming removed 1 base from V and 0 bases from J, with 7 bases in between. The CDR3 coding sequence is TGTGCCAGTAGTATAGGCGGACCCTCCTACAATGAGCAGTTCTTC. This gives the protein CASSIGGPSYNEQFF.

The rearrangement joins TRBV5-6 to TRBJ2-3; D gene unclear. V lost 6 bases, J lost 1 base, and 12 bases lay in between. Per germline, CDR1 SGHDT and CDR2 YYEEEE. The CDR3 length is 14 residues. CDR3 in amino acids: CASTIGRGTDTQYF. The DNA for the CDR3 is TGTGCCAGCACCATAGGGCGCGGCACAGATACGCAGTATTTT.

The chain uses TRBV20-1 and TRBJ2-1; no reliable D call. The CDR3 length is 13 residues. The V end lost 3 bases, the J end lost 1 base, and 7 bases lay between the germline ends. The germline V gene encodes CDR1 DFQATT and CDR2 SNEGSKA (reference sequence). CDR3 sequence (DNA): TGCAGTGCTAGTGACGAATCCTACAATGAGCAGTTCTTC. It translates to CSASDESYNEQFF.

This chain uses TRBV19 with TRBJ2-7; D might be TRBD2 (6 bases). V was clipped by 1 base and J by 12 bases, with 16 bases between them. The CDR3 is made up of 13 amino acids. CDR1 is LNHDA, CDR2 SQIVND, per germline (reference sequence). CDR3 DNA: TGTGCCAGTAGTATAGGGTCGGGAGCAATCCGGTACTTC. Translated: CASSIGSGAIRYF.

This chain connects TRBV7-9 to TRBJ2-4, with TRBD2 matching over 8 bases. Germline CDR1 reads SEHNR; CDR2 reads FQNEAQ (reference sequence). Trimming removed 5 bases from V and 11 bases from J; junction bases left unmatched: 8. This CDR3 has 13 amino acids. The CDR3 loop reads CASSANGGEVQYF. The CDR3 nucleotides are TGTGCCAGCAGCGCGAACGGGGGGGAAGTTCAGTACTTC.

This clone occurred once. The V gene is TRBV28, the J gene TRBJ1-2; no definite D call. Germline values: CDR1 MDHEN, CDR2 SYDVKM. V was shortened by 3 bases and J by 3 bases, with 11 bases between the two germline ends. This CDR3 contains 14 residues. This CDR3 is CASSLSTIYYGYTF. The CDR3 nucleotides are TGTGCCAGCAGTTTGAGTACAATTTACTATGGCTACACCTTC.

The rearrangement uses TRBV7-8 and TRBJ1-6, with D hard to call. The CDR3 consists of 15 residues. V gave up 5 bases and J gave up 7 bases, with 15 bases separating them. The germline gives CDR1 SGHVS, CDR2 FQNEAQ. CDR3 in DNA: TGTGCCAGCAGCCCAAGGGTCTCGGCGAATTCACCCCTCCACTTT. Protein product: CASSPRVSANSPLHF.

The rearrangement links TRBV5-1 to TRBJ2-5, with TRBD1 matching over 8 bases. V lost 4 bases and J lost 4; bases outside the gene matches: 15. The CDR3 is 17 amino acids. Germline-derived CDR1 and CDR2 are SGHRS and YFSETQ. Here the CDR3 DNA reads TGCGCCAGCAGCCTGGCTGGACAGGGAAACGGATTAGAGACCCAGTACTTC. It codes for CASSLAGQGNGLETQYF. Full variable domain (remainder filled in from reference TRBV5-1 and TRBJ2-5): KAGVTQTPRYLIKTRGQQVTLSCSPISGHRSVSWYQQTPGQGLQFLFEYFSETQRNKGNFPGRFSGRQFSNSRSEMNVSTLELGDSALYLCASSLAGQGNGLETQYFGPGTRLLVL.

The gene calls are TRBV7-6 and TRBJ2-7; the match to TRBD2 covers 7 bases. The CDR3 is made up of 15 amino acids. The ends lost 5 bases at V and 0 bases at J; junction bases unmatched: 7. Germline V gives CDR1 SGHVS, CDR2 FNYEAQ. The chain's CDR3 is CASSRSSGTSYEQYF. DNA for the CDR3: TGTGCCAGCAGCCGTTCTAGCGGAACCTCCTACGAGCAGTACTTC.

The V and J genes are TRBV6-5 and TRBJ1-1, with D perhaps matching TRBD1 (6 bases). This CDR3 comprises 12 residues. CDR1 is MNHEY, CDR2 SVGAGI, per germline. The germline V and J ends were trimmed by 7 bases and 7 bases, with 13 bases remaining between them. The CDR3: CASNTGMGEAFF. DNA for the CDR3: TGTGCCAGCAACACAGGGATGGGTGAAGCTTTCTTT.

In this sample, this clone turned up once. The chain employs TRBV5-5 and TRBJ2-5; the D call may be TRBD1 or TRBD2 (5 bases each). The CDR3 covers 13 residues. Trimming removed 5 bases at V and 5 bases at J, with 13 bases between. CDR1 and CDR2 (germline): SGHKS, YYEKEE (reference sequence). In DNA form, the CDR3 reads TGTGCCAGCAGACGGGTAGGGACGGAGACCCAGTACTTC. Its protein is CASRRVGTETQYF.

The chain employs TRBV4-3 and TRBJ2-7; 9 nucleotides agree with TRBD1. Germline V gives CDR1 LGHNA, CDR2 YSLEER. This CDR3 is built from 15 residues. Germline trimming cut 2 bases from V and 9 bases from J; bases unmatched to any gene: 11. The CDR3 coding sequence is TGCGCCAGCAGCCAACAGACAGGGGGAATTGGGGGGCAGTACTTC. Protein product: CASSQQTGGIGGQYF.

This sequence joins TRBV29-1 and TRBJ2-7; possibly TRBD1 for D (5 bases). The germline V gene encodes CDR1 SQVTM and CDR2 ANQGSEA. This CDR3 comprises 15 residues. With 4 bases removed from V and 6 bases from J, the gap between germline ends came to 22 bases. The CDR3 loop is CSVGVPKGRIFEQYF. The DNA of the CDR3 is TGCAGCGTTGGGGTTCCGAAGGGGCGGATCTTCGAGCAGTACTTC.

This chain joins TRBV27 and TRBJ1-2; D remains unclear. CDR3 size: 13 residues. The germline V gene encodes CDR1 MNHEY and CDR2 SMNVEV (reference sequence). V gave up 0 bases and J gave up 4 bases, with 6 bases separating them. In DNA form, the CDR3 reads TGTGCCAGCAGTTTATCTCTGGGCTATGGCTACACCTTC. Protein: CASSLSLGYGYTF.

V gene TRBV6-5 combines with J gene TRBJ1-2, with 8 bases identical to TRBD1. This CDR3 spans 12 amino acids. V gave up 9 bases and J gave up 8 bases; unmatched junction bases: 8. Germline V gives CDR1 MNHEY, CDR2 SVGAGI. The CDR3 nucleotides are TGTGCCAGTAATCAGGGGGCGCGGGGCTACACCTTC. Amino acids: CASNQGARGYTF.

The chain carries TRBV7-3 and TRBJ2-2; D unclear. Germline values: CDR1 SGHTA, CDR2 FQGTGA. The V end was cut by 4 bases, the J end by 5 bases, with 8 bases between. The CDR3 has 13 residues. The CDR3 nucleotides are TGTGCCAGCAGCTGGGCTGAGACCGGGGAGCTGTTTTTT. Protein: CASSWAETGELFF.

This clone was seen a single time. The V call is TRBV19, the J call TRBJ1-2; D is undetermined. Germline CDR1 and CDR2: LNHDA and SQIVND (reference sequence). Trimming removed 4 bases from V and 4 bases from J, with 13 bases in between. This CDR3 spans 14 amino acids. CDR3 residues: CASSSPGWSYGYTF. The CDR3 nucleotides are TGTGCCAGTAGTAGTCCAGGATGGAGCTATGGCTACACCTTC.

The chain joins TRBV5-1 to TRBJ1-5; no definite D call. V shed 4 bases and J shed 6 bases, with 11 bases lying between them. In germline, CDR1 is SGHRS, CDR2 YFSETQ. The CDR3 consists of 13 residues. The CDR3 region is CASSGSGGQPQHF. The CDR3 DNA reads TGCGCCAGCAGCGGATCCGGAGGTCAGCCCCAGCATTTT.